A single T cell receptor (beta chain) is shown here with its context. The target antigen is unknown. The data belong to a study of graft-versus-host responses after intestinal transplantation. Study-level information: Uniformly, recipients were administered anti-thymocyte globulin induction with subsequent tacrolimus and steroids for two to three years.

Measured with immunoSEQ multiplex PCR; TCRdb has only the in-frame clones, and not every one. The repertoire includes fewer than 150,000 clones, around nine tenths of them detected once, and over 0.15% sits in the top ten. The ends lost 1 base at V and 4 bases at J; junction bases unmatched: 5. This CDR3 has 15 amino acids. The germline gives CDR1 SEHNR, CDR2 FQNEAQ (reference sequence). The study, taken as a whole, reports: There were GvH clones found in recipient marrow, and some of them appeared first in ileum or blood. Subjects displaying graft-donor T cell macrochimerism possessed elevated graft-versus-host to host-versus-graft clonal ratios inside allografts. Peak GvH clone levels in circulation were associated with early post-transplant HvG declines.

The chain uses TRBV7-9 and TRBJ1-2; 8 bases fit TRBD1. Sequences were derived from unstimulated CD4+ T cells sorted from spleen or lymph node cells, sampled before intestinal transplant. This receptor was taken from a human donor who received an intestinal transplant. CDR3 in amino acids: CASSLGQGLTYGYTF. The CDR3 nucleotides are TGTGCCAGCAGCTTAGGACAGGGGTTAACCTATGGCTACACCTTC. The entire variable domain, with the rest obtained from reference TRBV7-9 and TRBJ1-2, is as follows: DTGVSQNPRHKITKRGQNVTFRCDPISEHNRLYWYRQTLGQGPEFLTYFQNEAQLEKSRLLSDRFSAERPKGSFSTLEIQRTEQGDSAMYLCASSLGQGLTYGYTFGSGTRLTVV.